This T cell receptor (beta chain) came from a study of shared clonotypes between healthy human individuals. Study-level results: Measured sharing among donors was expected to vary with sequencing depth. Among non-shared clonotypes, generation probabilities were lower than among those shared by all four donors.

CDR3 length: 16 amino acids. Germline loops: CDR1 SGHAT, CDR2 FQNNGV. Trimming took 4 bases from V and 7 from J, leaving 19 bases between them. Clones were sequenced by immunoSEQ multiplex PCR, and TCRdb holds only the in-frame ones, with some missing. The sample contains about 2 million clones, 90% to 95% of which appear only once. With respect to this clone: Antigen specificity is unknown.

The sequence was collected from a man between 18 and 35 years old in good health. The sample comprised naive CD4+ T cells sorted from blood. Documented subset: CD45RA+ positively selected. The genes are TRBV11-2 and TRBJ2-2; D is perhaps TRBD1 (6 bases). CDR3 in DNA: TGTGCCAGCAGCTGGACTGGACAGCTATCCAGCGGGGAGCTGTTTTTT. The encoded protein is CASSWTGQLSSGELFF.